This paragraph reports one T cell receptor (beta chain). Its antigen is undetermined. Trimming stripped 6 bases from V and 1 base from J, with 9 bases between. The CDR3 has 13 amino acids. Germline V gene lookup returns CDR1 SEHNR and CDR2 FQNEAQ (reference sequence). This record comes from a study of cytomegalovirus exposure and HLA in healthy donors. Overall study findings and caveats: An apparent linkage of common viral pathogens to several of the most significant clusters emerged in a later analysis.

60 Vbeta and 13 Jbeta primers were used in PCR. Libraries were prepared by immunoSEQ multiplex PCR; TCRdb keeps only in-frame clonotypes and omits some of them. The table shows around 130,000 clones, with around 77% occurring only once. The source of this sequence is a man aged 45-65 years in good health and CMV-seronegative. The sequencing sample was made of PBMCs. V usage is TRBV7-9 and J usage is TRBJ1-1; D gene ambiguous. In nucleotides, the CDR3 is TGTGCCAGCAGTTTCAGTGGGAACACTGAAGCTTTCTTT. This gives the protein CASSFSGNTEAFF.